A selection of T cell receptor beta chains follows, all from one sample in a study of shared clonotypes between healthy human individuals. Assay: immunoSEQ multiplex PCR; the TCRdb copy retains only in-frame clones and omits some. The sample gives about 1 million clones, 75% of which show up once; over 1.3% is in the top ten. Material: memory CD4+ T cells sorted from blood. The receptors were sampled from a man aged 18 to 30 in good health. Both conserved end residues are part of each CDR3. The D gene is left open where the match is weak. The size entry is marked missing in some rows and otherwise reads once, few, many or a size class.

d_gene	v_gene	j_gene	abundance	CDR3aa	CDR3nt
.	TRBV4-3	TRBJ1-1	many	CASSKLMNTEAFF	TGCGCCAGCAGCAAGCTGATGAACACTGAAGCTTTCTTT
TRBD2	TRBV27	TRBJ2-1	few	CASRGTSGNSEQFF	TGTGCCAGCAGGGGGACTAGCGGGAACTCTGAGCAGTTCTTC
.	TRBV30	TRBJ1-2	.	CAWSRGIYGYTF	TGTGCCTGGAGCCGAGGGATTTATGGCTACACCTTC
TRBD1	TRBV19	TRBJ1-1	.	CASSSRTGGISKTEAFF	TGTGCCAGTAGTTCACGGACAGGGGGGATCTCAAAGACTGAAGCTTTCTTT
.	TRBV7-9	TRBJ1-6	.	CASSSTSSATASPLHF	TGTGCCAGCAGCTCTACAAGCTCAGCTACGGCCTCACCCCTCCACTTT
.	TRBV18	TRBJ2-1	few	CASSPAAILNEQFF	TGTGCCAGCTCACCAGCAGCGATCCTCAATGAGCAGTTCTTC
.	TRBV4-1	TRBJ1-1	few	CASSQVLPAEAFF	TGCGCCAGCAGCCAAGTGTTACCAGCTGAAGCTTTCTTT
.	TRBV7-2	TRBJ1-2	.	CASSLEGSRRGNGYTF	TGTGCCAGCAGCTTAGAGGGGTCTAGGAGGGGCAATGGCTACACCTTC
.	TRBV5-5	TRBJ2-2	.	CASSLKTGSDTGELFF	TGTGCCAGCAGCTTGAAGACAGGTTCTGACACCGGGGAGCTGTTTTTT
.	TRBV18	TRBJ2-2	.	CASSPGQSTGELFF	TGTGCCAGCTCACCTGGACAGTCCACCGGGGAGCTGTTTTTT
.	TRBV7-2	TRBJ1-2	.	CASSPQGGQGYGYTF	TGTGCCAGCAGCCCCCAGGGCGGCCAGGGCTATGGCTACACCTTC
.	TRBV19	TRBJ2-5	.	CASSTSSGIQETQYF	TGTGCCAGTAGTACCTCCTCGGGAATCCAAGAGACCCAGTACTTC
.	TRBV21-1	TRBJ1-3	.	CASSKMGDIPSSGNTIYF	TGTGCCAGCAGCAAAATGGGGGACATTCCGAGCTCTGGAAACACCATATATTTT
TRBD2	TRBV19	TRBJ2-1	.	CASMVAGRNEQFF	TGTGCCAGTATGGTAGCGGGACGGAATGAGCAGTTCTTC
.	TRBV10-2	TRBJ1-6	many	CASLEEGRYNSPLHF	TGCGCCAGCCTCGAGGAGGGACGTTATAATTCACCCCTCCACTTT
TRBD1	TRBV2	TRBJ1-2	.	CASSGQGINYGYTF	TGTGCCAGCAGTGGACAGGGGATCAACTATGGCTACACCTTC
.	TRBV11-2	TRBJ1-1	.	CASSLAGVRATEAFF	TGTGCCAGCAGCTTAGCCGGGGTTCGGGCCACTGAAGCTTTCTTT
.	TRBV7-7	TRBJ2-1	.	CASSLGEINEQFF	TGTGCTAGCAGCTTAGGGGAGATCAATGAGCAGTTCTTC
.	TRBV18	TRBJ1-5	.	CASSPDRQPNQPQHF	TGTGCCAGCTCACCAGACAGGCAACCTAATCAGCCCCAGCATTTT
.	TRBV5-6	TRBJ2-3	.	CASSFSQYTDTQYF	TGTGCCAGCAGCTTTTCCCAATACACAGATACGCAGTATTTT
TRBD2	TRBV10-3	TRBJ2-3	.	CASGVAGGPGTDTQYF	TGTGCCAGCGGGGTAGCGGGAGGGCCTGGCACAGATACGCAGTATTTT
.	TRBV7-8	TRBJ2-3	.	CASSHGDTDTQYF	TGTGCCAGCAGCCACGGGGACACAGATACGCAGTATTTT
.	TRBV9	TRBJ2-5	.	CASSVQAHPGETQYF	TGTGCCAGCAGCGTGCAAGCCCATCCCGGGGAGACCCAGTACTTC
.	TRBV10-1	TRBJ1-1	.	CASSATRGNTEAFF	TGCGCCAGCAGTGCGACCAGGGGGAACACTGAAGCTTTCTTT
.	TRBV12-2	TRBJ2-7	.	CASRHGLAGPPSSYEQYF	TGTGCAAGTCGCCATGGACTAGCGGGACCACCGAGCTCCTACGAGCAGTACTTC
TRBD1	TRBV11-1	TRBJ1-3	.	CASTTGQISGNTIYF	TGTGCCAGCACCACGGGACAGATTTCTGGAAACACCATATATTTT
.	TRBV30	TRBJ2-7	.	CAWSASSREQYF	TGTGCCTGGAGTGCCTCAAGCCGCGAGCAGTACTTC
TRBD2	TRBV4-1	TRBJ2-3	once	CASSQRDSGGFADTQYF	TGCGCCAGCAGCCAACGGGATAGCGGGGGGTTTGCAGATACGCAGTATTTT
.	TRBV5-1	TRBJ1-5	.	CASSRDRGNQPQHF	TGCGCCAGCAGCCGCGACCGAGGCAATCAGCCCCAGCATTTT
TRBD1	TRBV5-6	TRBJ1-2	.	CASSFGPQGDGYTF	TGTGCCAGCAGCTTCGGCCCGCAGGGGGACGGCTACACCTTC
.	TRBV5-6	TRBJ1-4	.	CASSLLGQGEKLFF	TGTGCCAGCAGCTTGTTGGGGCAAGGTGAAAAACTGTTTTTT
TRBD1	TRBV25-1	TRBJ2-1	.	CASSERVGTGLNEQFF	TGTGCCAGCAGTGAAAGGGTAGGGACAGGGCTCAATGAGCAGTTCTTC
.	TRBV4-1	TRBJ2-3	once	CASSQDPRDTQYF	TGCGCCAGCAGCCAAGACCCTAGAGATACGCAGTATTTT
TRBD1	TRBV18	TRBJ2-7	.	CASSQSQGPSYEQYF	TGTGCCAGCTCACAGTCACAGGGGCCTTCCTACGAGCAGTACTTC
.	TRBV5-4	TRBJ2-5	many	CASSLPNQETQYF	TGTGCCAGCAGCTTGCCGAACCAAGAGACCCAGTACTTC
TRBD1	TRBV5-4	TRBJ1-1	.	CASSATQGARQAFF	TGTGCCAGCAGCGCGACGCAGGGGGCGCGGCAAGCTTTCTTT
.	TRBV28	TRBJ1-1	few	CAATSNTEAFF	TGTGCCGCTACATCGAACACTGAAGCTTTCTTT
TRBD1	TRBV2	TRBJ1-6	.	CASSGLGTGNSPLHF	TGTGCCAGCAGTGGATTAGGGACAGGGAACTCACCCCTCCACTTT
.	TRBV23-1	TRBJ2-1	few	CASSPELYNEQFF	TGCGCCAGCAGTCCGGAACTCTACAATGAGCAGTTCTTC
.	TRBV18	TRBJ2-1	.	CASSPPGSSYNEQFF	TGTGCCAGCTCACCACCGGGGTCTTCCTACAATGAGCAGTTCTTC
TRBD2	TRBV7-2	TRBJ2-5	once	CASSPRLVGGETQYF	TGTGCCAGCAGCCCCCGACTAGTGGGGGGGGAGACCCAGTACTTC
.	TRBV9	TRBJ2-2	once	CASSVGANTGELFF	TGTGCCAGCAGCGTAGGCGCGAACACCGGGGAGCTGTTTTTT
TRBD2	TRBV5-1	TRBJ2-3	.	CASSSRLTSGSTDTQYF	TGCGCCAGCAGCTCGAGACTAACTAGCGGGAGTACAGATACGCAGTATTTT
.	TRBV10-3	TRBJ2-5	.	CAIGTGIETQYF	TGTGCCATCGGAACGGGGATTGAAACCCAGTACTTC
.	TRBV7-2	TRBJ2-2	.	CASSWVGANTGELFF	TGTGCCAGCAGTTGGGTGGGTGCGAACACCGGGGAGCTGTTTTTT
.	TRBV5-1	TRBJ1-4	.	CASSSRGVSRGTSEKLFF	TGCGCCAGCAGTAGCCGGGGAGTGAGTAGGGGGACTAGCGAAAAACTGTTTTTT
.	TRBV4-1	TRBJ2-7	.	CASSQGAQPSYEQYF	TGCGCCAGCAGCCAAGGGGCACAGCCCTCCTACGAGCAGTACTTC
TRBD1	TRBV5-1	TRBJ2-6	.	CASSSGQGAGANVLTF	TGCGCCAGCAGTAGCGGACAGGGTGCTGGGGCCAACGTCCTGACTTTC
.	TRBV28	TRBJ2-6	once	CASSLDGANVLTF	TGTGCCAGCAGTTTGGATGGGGCCAACGTCCTGACTTTC
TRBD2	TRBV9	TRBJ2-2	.	CASSVASGGSLIGELFF	TGTGCCAGCAGCGTCGCTAGCGGGGGGTCCTTAATCGGGGAGCTGTTTTTT
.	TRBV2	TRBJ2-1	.	CASIQGSSYNEQFF	TGTGCCAGCATCCAGGGAAGCTCCTACAATGAGCAGTTCTTC
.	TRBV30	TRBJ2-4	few	CAWSTGKNIQYF	TGTGCCTGGAGTACGGGGAAAAACATTCAGTACTTC